This T cell receptor beta chain came from a study of shared clonotypes between healthy human individuals. The study's findings and limits: Non-shared clonotypes had lower generation probabilities than clonotypes shared by all four sorted-subset donors. Depth was large, yet rarefaction showed that sorted-subset sequencing was incomplete.

Each sorted subset replicate got 200 ng genomic DNA, about 33,000 genomes. Assay: immunoSEQ multiplex PCR; the TCRdb copy retains only in-frame clones and omits some. Counted here are about 1 million clones, roughly 70% occurring once; the ten biggest clones make up about 1.5%. Remarks on this clone: As yet, its antigen is unknown.

Participating donors were healthy, HIV-negative adults free of recent acute infections or vaccinations. With 3 bases removed from V and 2 bases from J, the gap between germline ends came to 16 bases. Germline V lookup: CDR1 MGHRA, CDR2 YSYEKL. This CDR3 is built from 16 residues. Sequencing was carried out using memory CD4+ T cells sorted from blood. The subset denotes: CD45RA-negative fraction. This sequence originates from a man in his late teens or twenties in good health. This sequence joins TRBV4-1 and TRBJ1-2; D not resolved. CDR3 region: CASSQPTRSENYGYTF. The DNA for the CDR3 is TGCGCCAGCAGCCAGCCGACGCGATCTGAGAACTATGGCTACACCTTC.